The 27 T cell receptor beta chains in this list originate from one sample, sequenced in a study of early T cells in non-severe SARS-CoV-2 infection. TCRdb reprocessed the 5' RACE reads with MiXCR, giving one entry per CDR3 protein. The repertoire holds approximately 50,000 distinct CDR3 sequences, with around 12% as singletons. The source was whole blood, collected at baseline. The receptors were gathered from an adult who was a healthcare worker with PCR-confirmed SARS-CoV-2 infection or an uninfected control (not recorded which).

This clonotype has ten or more counts. The junction departs from the called germline gene at one end, perhaps through a read error. This chain links TRBV27 with TRBJ2-1, with D perhaps TRBD2 (5 bases). CDR1 and CDR2 (germline): MNHEY, SMNVEV (reference sequence). CDR3 size: 12 residues. DNA of the CDR3: TGTGCAAGCAGCGGAACCAACAATGAGCAGTTCTTC. It specifies CASSGTNNEQFF.

This clonotype appeared once. The chain employs TRBV12-3 or TRBV12-4 and TRBJ1-5, with TRBD1 matching over 7 bases. V lost 5 bases, J lost 4 bases, and 11 bases stayed unmatched. CDR3 length: 16 amino acids. This CDR3 is CASSPLSGTVNQPQHF. CDR3 sequence (DNA): TGTGCCAGCAGTCCCCTATCCGGGACAGTGAATCAGCCCCAGCATTTT.

This clonotype came up a few times. CDR3 bases: TGTGCCAGCAGTTTAACCCAGGGGGGCACTGAAGCTTTCTTT. Protein product: CASSLTQGGTEAFF. The chain uses TRBV12-3 or TRBV12-4 and TRBJ1-1; 7 nucleotides align to TRBD1. Trimming at V came to 2 bases and at J to 4 bases, leaving 4 bases not matched to a gene. The CDR3 runs to 14 residues.

The CDR3 protein is CASRREATNTGELFF. The CDR3, as DNA: TGTGCCAGCAGGAGGGAGGCTACGAACACCGGGGAGCTGTTTTTT. The V and J genes are TRBV2 and TRBJ2-2; weak D call: TRBD2 (6 bases). This CDR3 has 15 residues. Germline V CDR1 and CDR2: SNHLY, FYNNEI. With 6 bases removed from V and 0 bases from J, the gap between germline ends came to 11 bases. Drawing the rest from reference TRBV2 and TRBJ2-2, the complete variable domain is EPEVTQTPSHQVTQMGQEVILRCVPISNHLYFYWYRQILGQKVEFLVSFYNNEISEKSEIFDDQFSVERPDGSNFTLKIRSTKLEDSAMYFCASRREATNTGELFFGEGSRLTVL.

V gene TRBV10-3 combines with J gene TRBJ1-1; D remains unclear. The CDR3 runs to 15 residues. Germline CDR1 is ENHRY and CDR2 is SYGVKD. Trimming removed 0 bases at V and 4 bases at J, with 12 bases between. The CDR3 bases are TGTGCCATCAGTGAGTCGATGCAGGTGGGCACTGAAGCTTTCTTT. It codes for CAISESMQVGTEAFF.

This clonotype came up many times. The rearrangement links TRBV5-1 to TRBJ2-1; 8 bases are a match to TRBD1. Germline-derived CDR1 and CDR2 are SGHRS and YFSETQ. With V trimmed by 5 bases and J by 9 bases, 10 bases remained unmatched. The CDR3 is made up of 14 amino acids. The DNA of the CDR3 is TGCGCCAGCAGGACCGGGACAGGTCTTGGTGAGCAGTTCTTC. Translation gives CASRTGTGLGEQFF.

This clonotype was detected only a few times. This rearrangement joins TRBV10-1 to TRBJ2-1, with D maybe TRBD1 (6 bases). Germline CDR1 is WNHNN and CDR2 is SYGVQD (reference sequence). This CDR3 contains 16 residues. The V end was cut by 6 bases, the J end by 5 bases, with 20 bases between. The CDR3 bases are TGCGCCAGCAGCCAAGGACAGTCAGGGCTAAACAATGAGCAGTTCTTC. Its protein product is CASSQGQSGLNNEQFF.

This clonotype has at least ten counts. The chain combines TRBV27 with TRBJ2-3; tentative D call: TRBD2 (5 bases). V lost 2 bases and J lost 1, with 10 bases in between. The germline gives CDR1 MNHEY, CDR2 SMNVEV (reference sequence). The CDR3 extends over 15 amino acids. The CDR3 DNA reads TGTGCCAGCAGTTTAGGTGCGGGTCGCACAGATACGCAGTATTTT. This codes for CASSLGAGRTDTQYF.

This clonotype was picked up many times. The CDR3 nucleotides are TGCAGTGCTAGAGATCCCGCGACAGGGGTGTTCGAGCAGTTCTTC. As protein: CSARDPATGVFEQFF. The chain combines TRBV20-1 with TRBJ2-1, with 8 bases aligning to TRBD1. V lost 0 bases to trimming and J lost 10 bases; unmatched junction nucleotides: 11. Germline CDR1 DFQATT, CDR2 SNEGSKA (reference sequence). This CDR3 has 15 amino acids.

Ten or more counts support this clonotype. The chain employs TRBV14 and TRBJ2-7; D might be TRBD2 (5 bases). Trimming cost V 1 base and J 2 bases, with 12 bases left between them. There are 15 residues in the CDR3. Germline-derived CDR1 and CDR2 are SGHDN and FVKESK. The CDR3 bases are TGTGCCAGCAGCCAAGCGGGGTCTGGACCCTACGAGCAGTACTTC. As protein: CASSQAGSGPYEQYF.

The chain couples TRBV28 to TRBJ2-7; 10 nucleotides match TRBD1. Germline loops: CDR1 MDHEN, CDR2 SYDVKM. V dropped 5 bases and J dropped 6; count of bases not matched to a gene: 7. This CDR3 is built from 14 residues. In DNA form, the CDR3 reads TGTGCCAGCAGTAGACAGGGGGCGCGACGCGAGCAGTACTTC. It is translated as CASSRQGARREQYF.

This clonotype was observed a handful of times. The CDR3 protein is CASSLVFRGQETQYF. CDR3 in DNA: TGTGCCAGCAGCTTAGTCTTCCGGGGGCAAGAGACCCAGTACTTC. The chain links TRBV7-9 to TRBJ2-5; tentative D call: TRBD2 (6 bases). CDR1 is SEHNR and CDR2 is FQNEAQ in the germline V gene (reference sequence). V was trimmed by 1 base and J by 2 bases, leaving 11 bases between them. The CDR3 has 15 amino acids.

This clonotype was seen only a few times. V gene TRBV28 combines with J gene TRBJ2-7; 8 bases match TRBD2. Germline-derived CDR1 and CDR2 are MDHEN and SYDVKM. J was trimmed by 0 bases and V by 6 bases; bases with no gene match: 7. The CDR3 runs to 15 residues. CDR3 DNA: TGTGCCAGCAGCCTAACGGGGGGGTCCTCCTACGAGCAGTACTTC. Amino acids: CASSLTGGSSYEQYF.

In this sample, this clonotype turned up many times. This chain uses TRBV5-1 with TRBJ2-1; 13 nucleotides line up with TRBD2. The CDR3 has 15 amino acids. V lost 4 bases, J lost 7 bases, and 5 bases stayed unmatched. Germline V gene sequence: CDR1 SGHRS, CDR2 YFSETQ. CDR3 region: CASSRTSGSRNEQFF. The CDR3 coding sequence is TGCGCCAGCAGCAGGACTAGCGGGAGTCGAAATGAGCAGTTCTTC.

This clonotype appeared many times. The chain couples TRBV6-6 to TRBJ2-1, with D uncertain. V was shortened by 0 bases and J by 1 base, with 7 bases between the two germline ends. The CDR3 sequence is 15 residues long. From germline, CDR1 is MNHNY and CDR2 SVGAGI (reference sequence). CDR3 nucleotides: TGTGCCAGCAGTTACTCAGTGTATTCCTACAATGAGCAGTTCTTC. It codes for CASSYSVYSYNEQFF.

The rearrangement uses TRBV18 and TRBJ2-3, with D perhaps TRBD2 (6 bases). Germline V gives CDR1 KGHSH, CDR2 LQKENI. The V and J ends lost 2 bases and 11 bases respectively, with 35 bases between them. The CDR3 is 20 residues long. DNA of the CDR3: TGTGCCAGCTCACCAAGGTCAACCCCCCTTTTTGTTTTACCGGGAGAACTGCAGTATTTT. Protein product: CASSPRSTPLFVLPGELQYF.

This clonotype was seen a few times. The chain has TRBV7-6 and TRBJ2-3, with D tentatively TRBD1 or TRBD2 (5 bases each). Trimming shortened V by 3 bases and J by 3 bases, and 16 bases separated the two germline ends. The CDR3 loop spans 16 amino acids. CDR1 SGHVS and CDR2 FNYEAQ come from the germline V gene. The CDR3 reads CASSLIGDEGTDTQYF. Here the CDR3 DNA reads TGTGCCAGCAGCTTGATAGGGGACGAGGGTACAGATACGCAGTATTTT.

This clonotype was seen a handful of times. The chain links TRBV6-5 to TRBJ2-7, with a possible D match to TRBD2 (5 bases). CDR1 is MNHEY and CDR2 is SVGAGI in the germline V gene. The CDR3 is made up of 14 amino acids. Between the trimmed V and J ends, which lost 2 bases and 2 bases, there was a span of 10 bases. CDR3 DNA sequence: TGTGCCAGCAGTTACGGGCTAGCAACCTACGAGCAGTACTTC. Its protein is CASSYGLATYEQYF.

This clonotype was picked up a small number of times. The chain links TRBV27 to TRBJ1-5; D not certain. Germline assignment: CDR1 MNHEY and CDR2 SMNVEV (reference sequence). This CDR3 is built from 13 residues. The germline V and J ends were trimmed by 3 bases and 4 bases, with 7 bases remaining between them. CDR3 region: CASSLAGNQPQHF. DNA for the CDR3: TGTGCCAGCAGTTTGGCGGGGAATCAGCCCCAGCATTTT.

This clonotype was counted ten times or more. This rearrangement joins TRBV6-2 or TRBV6-3 to TRBJ2-1; D possibly corresponds to TRBD2 (6 bases). V was shortened by 8 bases and J by 1 base, with 15 bases between the two germline ends. The length of the CDR3 is 15 residues. Germline-derived CDR1 and CDR2 are MNHEY and SVGEGT. CDR3 nucleotide sequence: TGTGCCAGCGAGTCAAGCGGGCCTTCCTACAATGAGCAGTTCTTC. This gives the protein CASESSGPSYNEQFF.

This chain connects TRBV6-2 or TRBV6-3 to TRBJ2-7, with D possibly TRBD2 on 5 matching bases. The CDR3 totals 13 residues. Per the germline V gene, CDR1 is MNHEY and CDR2 is SVGEGT. V was clipped by 2 bases and J by 4 bases, with 9 bases between them. CDR3 DNA sequence: TGTGCCAGCAGTTACGTCACTAGATACGAGCAGTACTTC. It translates to CASSYVTRYEQYF.

This clonotype has ten or more counts. This chain's CDR3 is CASSYPPGAGANVLTF. The DNA of the CDR3 is TGTGCCAGCAGTTACCCCCCGGGGGCTGGGGCCAACGTCCTGACTTTC. The rearrangement uses TRBV6-6 and TRBJ2-6, with D possibly TRBD2 on 6 matching bases. The V end lost 2 bases, the J end lost 2 bases, and 10 bases lay between the germline ends. This CDR3 region has 16 residues. Germline CDR1 MNHNY, CDR2 SVGAGI (reference sequence).

This clonotype was seen only a few times. The chain recombines TRBV6-5 with TRBJ2-2; D uncertain. From germline, CDR1 is MNHEY and CDR2 SVGAGI. Trimming left V 1 base short and J 2 bases short, with 8 bases between. The CDR3 length is 15 residues. CDR3 loop: CASSYFGPNTGELFF. The CDR3 nucleotides read TGTGCCAGCAGTTACTTCGGGCCTAACACCGGGGAGCTGTTTTTT.

The sample holds many counts of this clonotype. The genes are TRBV2 and TRBJ1-1; D unclear. The CDR3 contains 12 residues. The V gene's germline CDR1 is SNHLY and CDR2 FYNNEI. V lost 5 bases and J 3 bases, leaving 7 bases between the germline ends. The CDR3 sequence is CASSRDYTEAFF. The CDR3, as DNA: TGTGCCAGCAGTAGAGATTACACTGAAGCTTTCTTT.

The rearrangement joins TRBV20-1 to TRBJ1-6; no firm D call. Looked up from germline, CDR1 is DFQATT and CDR2 is SNEGSKA (reference sequence). V gave up 2 bases and J gave up 0 bases, with 11 bases separating them. The CDR3 length is 16 residues. DNA for the CDR3: TGCAGTGCTAGATCCGGTCCGAGCTCCTATAATTCACCCCTCCACTTT. Its protein is CSARSGPSSYNSPLHF.

This clonotype was seen at least ten times. The CDR3 loop reads CASSLQGVTGELFF. The CDR3 coding sequence is TGTGCCAGCAGCCTACAGGGAGTTACCGGGGAGCTGTTTTTT. This chain joins TRBV6-5 and TRBJ2-2; tentatively, D is TRBD1 (6 bases). The V gene lost 6 bases and the J gene lost 5 bases, with 13 bases spanning the gap. The germline V gene encodes CDR1 MNHEY and CDR2 SVGAGI. The CDR3 has 14 residues.

This clonotype was found many times. The chain is built from TRBV11-1 and TRBJ1-2; D remains ambiguous. V was shortened by 3 bases and J by 2 bases, with 16 bases between the two germline ends. CDR3 size: 16 residues. Germline lookup yields CDR1 SGHAT and CDR2 FQDESV (reference sequence). Written as DNA, the CDR3 is TGTGCCAGCAGCTTCCTATGCCGTCGATGCAACTATGGCTACACCTTC. It codes for CASSFLCRRCNYGYTF.